This T cell receptor beta chain was sequenced during a study of T cells after somatic rescue of genetic block. Germline assignment: CDR1 SEHNR and CDR2 FQNEAQ (reference sequence). The CDR3 is 11 residues long. V lost 0 bases, J lost 6 bases, and 1 base lay in between. Comment on this clone: The same CDR3 also results from other DNA sequences found in this sample.

TCRdb keeps only in-frame clones here, not all; method: immunoSEQ multiplex PCR. The sample has roughly 58,000 clones; approximately 96% are singletons. The V call is TRBV7-9, the J call TRBJ2-3, with D hard to call. The specimen sequenced was peripheral blood mononuclear cells (PBMCs). The sequence came from a child less than two years old. CDR3 DNA: TGTGCCAGCAGCTTAGCGGATACGCAGTATTTT. This translates into CASSLADTQYF.